The sequence of this T cell receptor beta chain was determined in a study of blood T cell repertoires in COVID-19. The overall study: Researchers got acute and convalescent COVID-19 samples from the United States, Italy and Spain.

Method: immunoSEQ multiplex PCR; TCRdb's copy keeps in-frame clones and lacks some. This table holds some 80,000 clones, about 88% found once. The specimen was peripheral blood. The sequence derives from an elderly man with active or convalescent COVID-19.

The CDR3 DNA sequence: TGTGCCAGCGCCGGGGGTGGCAGGGTGGCTTTCTTT. Its protein product is CASAGGGRVAFF. The J gene is TRBJ1-1, the V gene TRBV28; D may be TRBD1 (5 bases). The CDR3 runs to 12 residues. Trimming took 8 bases from V and 11 from J, leaving 18 bases between them. Germline V gene lookup returns CDR1 MDHEN and CDR2 SYDVKM.